This paragraph reports one T cell receptor (beta chain). What it recognizes is unknown. Primers used in a second PCR of roughly 6 to 11 cycles were a sample-barcoded 5' primer and a J-beta primer mix. TCRdb passed the 5' RACE reads through MiXCR, listing each CDR3 protein once. The table shows around 780,000 distinct CDR3 sequences, with more than 50% occurring only once. Germline CDR1 is LGHNA and CDR2 is YNFKEQ. The CDR3 spans 15 residues. The V end lost 0 bases, the J end lost 4 bases, and 12 bases lay between the germline ends. The sample comes from a study of blood T cells in healthy people across ages. General study points: Estimated diversity, derived from one million T cells, was regarded as an underestimate. Long-lived donors carried more naive CD4+ cells and greater diversity than aged donors.

The donors, healthy Caucasians from Russia, were aged roughly 6 to 95. The material sequenced was blood. This chain uses TRBV4-2 with TRBJ1-2; D gene unclear. The sequence came from a man aged 40-49 years in good health. CDR3 DNA sequence: TGTGCCAGCAGCCAAGATAGGAGGAATTCCTATGGCTACACCTTC. Its translation: CASSQDRRNSYGYTF.